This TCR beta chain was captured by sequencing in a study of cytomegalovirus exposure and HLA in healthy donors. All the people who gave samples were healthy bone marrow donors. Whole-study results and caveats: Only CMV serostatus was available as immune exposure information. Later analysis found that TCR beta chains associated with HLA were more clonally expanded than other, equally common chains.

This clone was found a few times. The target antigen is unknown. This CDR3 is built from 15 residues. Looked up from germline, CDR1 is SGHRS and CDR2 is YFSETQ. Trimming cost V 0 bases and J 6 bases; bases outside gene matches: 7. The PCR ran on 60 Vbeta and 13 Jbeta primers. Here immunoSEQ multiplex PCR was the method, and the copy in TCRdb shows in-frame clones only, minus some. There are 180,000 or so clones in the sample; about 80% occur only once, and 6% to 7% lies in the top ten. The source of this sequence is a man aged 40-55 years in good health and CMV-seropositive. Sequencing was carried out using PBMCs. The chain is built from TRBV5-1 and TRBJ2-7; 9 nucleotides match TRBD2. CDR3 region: CASSLGSLAGSEQYF. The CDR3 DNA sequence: TGCGCCAGCAGCTTGGGTAGTCTAGCGGGAAGCGAGCAGTACTTC.